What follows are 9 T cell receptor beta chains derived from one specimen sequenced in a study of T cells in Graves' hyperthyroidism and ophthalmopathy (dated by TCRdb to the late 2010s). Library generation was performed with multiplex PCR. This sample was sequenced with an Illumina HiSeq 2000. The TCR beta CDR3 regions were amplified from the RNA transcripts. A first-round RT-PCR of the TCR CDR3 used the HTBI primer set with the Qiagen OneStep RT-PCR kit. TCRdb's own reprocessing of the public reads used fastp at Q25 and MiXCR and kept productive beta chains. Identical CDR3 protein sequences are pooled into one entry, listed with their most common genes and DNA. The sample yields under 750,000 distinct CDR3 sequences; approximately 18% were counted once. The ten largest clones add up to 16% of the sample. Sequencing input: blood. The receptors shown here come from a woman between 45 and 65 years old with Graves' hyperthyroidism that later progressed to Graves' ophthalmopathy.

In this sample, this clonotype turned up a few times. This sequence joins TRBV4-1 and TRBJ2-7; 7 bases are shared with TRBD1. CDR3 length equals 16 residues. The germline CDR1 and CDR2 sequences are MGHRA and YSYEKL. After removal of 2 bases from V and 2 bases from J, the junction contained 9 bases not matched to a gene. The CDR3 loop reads CASSQSRDSLPYEQYF. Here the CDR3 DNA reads TGCGCCAGCAGCCAATCCCGGGACAGCCTACCCTACGAGCAGTACTTC.

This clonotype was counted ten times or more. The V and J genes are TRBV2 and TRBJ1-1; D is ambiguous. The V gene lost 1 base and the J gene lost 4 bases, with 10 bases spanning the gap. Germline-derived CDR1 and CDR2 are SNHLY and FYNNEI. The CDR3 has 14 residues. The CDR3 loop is CASSEEVGFTEAFF. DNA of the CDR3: TGTGCCAGCAGTGAAGAAGTGGGATTCACTGAAGCTTTCTTT.

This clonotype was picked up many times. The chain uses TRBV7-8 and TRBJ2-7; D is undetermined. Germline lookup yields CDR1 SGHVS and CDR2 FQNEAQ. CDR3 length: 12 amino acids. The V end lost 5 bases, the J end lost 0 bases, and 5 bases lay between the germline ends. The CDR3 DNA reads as TGTGCCAGCAGCCCCCTCTCCTACGAGCAGTACTTC. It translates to CASSPLSYEQYF. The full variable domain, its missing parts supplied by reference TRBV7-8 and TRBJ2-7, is GAGVSQSPRYKVAKRGQDVALRCDPISGHVSLFWYQQALGQGPEFLTYFQNEAQLDKSGLPSDRFFAERPEGSVSTLKIQRTQQEDSAVYLCASSPLSYEQYFGPGTRLTVT.

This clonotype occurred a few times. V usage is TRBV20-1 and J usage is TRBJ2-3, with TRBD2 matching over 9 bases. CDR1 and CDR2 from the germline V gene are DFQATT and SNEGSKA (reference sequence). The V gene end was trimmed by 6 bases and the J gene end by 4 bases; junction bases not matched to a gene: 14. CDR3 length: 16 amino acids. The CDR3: CSARRGAGGRADTQYF. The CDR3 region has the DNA TGCAGTGCAAGAAGAGGAGCGGGGGGCCGGGCAGATACGCAGTATTTT.

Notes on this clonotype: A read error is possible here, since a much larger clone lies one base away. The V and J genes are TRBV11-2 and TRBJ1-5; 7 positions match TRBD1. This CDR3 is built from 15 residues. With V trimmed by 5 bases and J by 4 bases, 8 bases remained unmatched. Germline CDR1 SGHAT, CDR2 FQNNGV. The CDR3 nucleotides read TGTGCCAGCAGCCGTGGACAGGAGGCAAATCAGCCCCAGCATTTT. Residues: CASSRGQEANQPQHF.

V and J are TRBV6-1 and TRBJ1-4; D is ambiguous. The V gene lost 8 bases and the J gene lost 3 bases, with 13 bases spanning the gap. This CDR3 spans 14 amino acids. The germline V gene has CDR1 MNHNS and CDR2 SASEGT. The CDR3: CASCLAGANEKLFF. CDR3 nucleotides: TGTGCCAGCTGTCTCGCCGGGGCTAATGAAAAACTGTTTTTT.

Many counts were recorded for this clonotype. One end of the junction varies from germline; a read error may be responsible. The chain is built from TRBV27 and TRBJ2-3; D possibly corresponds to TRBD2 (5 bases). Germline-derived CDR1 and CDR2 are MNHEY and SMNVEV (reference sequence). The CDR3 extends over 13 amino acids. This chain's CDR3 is CASRRGGTDTRYF. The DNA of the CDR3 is TGTGCCAGCAGGCGCGGAGGCACAGATACGCGGTATTTT.

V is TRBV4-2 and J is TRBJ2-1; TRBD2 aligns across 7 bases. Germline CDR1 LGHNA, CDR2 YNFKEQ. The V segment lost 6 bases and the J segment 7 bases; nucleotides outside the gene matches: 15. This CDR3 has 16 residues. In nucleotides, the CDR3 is TGTGCCAGCAGTCCCTCGGGGGGATGGGGCCCTAATGAGCAGTTCTTC. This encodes CASSPSGGWGPNEQFF.

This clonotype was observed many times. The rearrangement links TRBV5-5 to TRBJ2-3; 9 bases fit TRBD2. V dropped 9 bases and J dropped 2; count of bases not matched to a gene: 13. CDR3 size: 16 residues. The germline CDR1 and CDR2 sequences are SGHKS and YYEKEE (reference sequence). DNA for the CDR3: TGTGCCACAGGGGATTCTAGCGGGGAAGTCACAGATACGCAGTATTTT. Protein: CATGDSSGEVTDTQYF.